This T cell receptor beta chain was obtained from a study of cytomegalovirus exposure and HLA in healthy donors. With regard to this clone: Its antigen is unidentified.

Vbeta (60) and Jbeta (13) primers were used in the PCR. Profiling relied on immunoSEQ multiplex PCR, and the TCRdb table lists in-frame clones only, not all of them. Counted here are 150,000 to 200,000 clones, 82% occurring once; the ten biggest clones make up 7% to 9%. General study results and limits: It was likely that a cluster of highly shared sequence variants was a sequencing artifact.

The CDR3 spans 15 residues. Germline V gene lookup returns CDR1 SGHRS and CDR2 YFSETQ. V lost 10 bases and J lost 7, with 26 bases in between. The receptor comes from a male donor in good health and CMV-seropositive. Sequences were obtained from PBMCs. The genes are TRBV5-1 and TRBJ1-2, with D possibly TRBD1 on 6 matching bases. CDR3 in DNA: TGCGCCTGCCCAAGAGAGGGACAAAATCCGGCTGGCTACACCTTC. Its translation is CACPREGQNPAGYTF.